A single sample is the source of the 29 T cell receptor beta chains below, sequenced in a study of T cells in Graves' hyperthyroidism and ophthalmopathy. Amplification of TCR beta CDR3 regions used RNA as the template. The TCR CDR3 was amplified in a first-round RT-PCR using the HTBI primer set. TCRdb processed the multiplex PCR reads anew with MiXCR; each CDR3 protein has one entry. Among around 800,000 distinct CDR3 sequences listed, over 35% were seen once. What was sequenced was blood. These TCRs come from a man aged 18 to 29 with Graves' hyperthyroidism.

V gene TRBV19 combines with J gene TRBJ2-2, with 7 nucleotides matching TRBD1. Germline-derived CDR1 and CDR2 are LNHDA and SQIVND (reference sequence). After removal of 7 bases from V and 3 bases from J, the junction contained 5 bases not matched to a gene. The CDR3 is 14 residues long. The CDR3 nucleotides are TGTGCCAGTAAGAGACAGGGTTACACCGGGGAGCTGTTTTTT. Translation gives CASKRQGYTGELFF.

This clonotype was seen ten or more times. V is TRBV7-9 and J is TRBJ1-1; possible D gene TRBD1, 6 bases. Trimming shortened V by 6 bases and J by 7 bases, and 9 bases separated the two germline ends. CDR3 size: 11 residues. In germline, CDR1 is SEHNR, CDR2 FQNEAQ (reference sequence). CDR3: CASSLQGEAFF. The CDR3 nucleotides are TGTGCCAGCAGTTTACAGGGTGAAGCTTTCTTT.

Concerning this clonotype itself: One junction end disagrees with the germline gene, perhaps due to a read error. This rearrangement joins TRBV2 to TRBJ1-2; D is perhaps TRBD1 (5 bases). CDR3 length equals 14 residues. The germline gives CDR1 SNHLY, CDR2 FYNNEI. This CDR3 is CASSFGHRPYDYTF. The CDR3 coding sequence is TGTGCCAGCAGTTTTGGACACCGGCCCTATGACTACACCTTC.

This clonotype occurred a few times. V gene TRBV10-3 combines with J gene TRBJ2-7, with 8 bases that match TRBD1. V gave up 3 bases and J gave up 2 bases; unmatched junction bases: 9. Germline-derived CDR1 and CDR2 are ENHRY and SYGVKD. This CDR3 comprises 16 residues. CDR3 amino acids: CAISDPGQGSTYEQYF. The CDR3 DNA follows: TGTGCCATCAGTGACCCCGGACAGGGATCTACCTACGAGCAGTACTTC.

With regard to this clonotype: Germline and junction disagree at one end, which may indicate a read error. The rearrangement uses TRBV5-1 and TRBJ1-2; 7 nucleotides align to TRBD1. Germline V gene sequence: CDR1 SGHRS, CDR2 YFSETQ. This CDR3 is 16 amino acids long. Here the CDR3 reads CASSLASEGAGYDYTF. CDR3 nucleotides: TGCGCCAGCAGCTTGGCCTCGGAGGGGGCGGGCTATGACTACACCTTC. The entire variable domain, with the rest obtained from reference TRBV5-1 and TRBJ1-2, is as follows: KAGVTQTPRYLIKTRGQQVTLSCSPISGHRSVSWYQQTPGQGLQFLFEYFSETQRNKGNFPGRFSGRQFSNSRSEMNVSTLELGDSALYLCASSLASEGAGYDYTFGSGTRLTVV.

This clonotype was seen only a few times. The chain uses TRBV6-1 and TRBJ1-3; TRBD1 aligns across 7 bases. The CDR3 sequence is 13 residues long. Germline CDR1 reads MNHNS; CDR2 reads SASEGT. V was clipped by 11 bases and J by 2 bases; unmatched bases: 6. The DNA of the CDR3 is TGTGCCGCGAGGGACAGCCCTGGAAACACCATATATTTT. Protein sequence: CAARDSPGNTIYF.

This clonotype was seen a single time. The chain carries TRBV29-1 and TRBJ2-6; D remains unclear. The CDR3 loop spans 14 amino acids. Germline CDR1 reads SQVTM; CDR2 reads ANQGSEA. The CDR3: CSPFGSSGANVLTF. CDR3 sequence (DNA): TGCAGTCCCTTTGGCAGCTCTGGGGCCAACGTCCTGACTTTC.

This clonotype showed up just a few times. J is TRBJ2-5 and V is TRBV9, with D possibly TRBD2 on 5 matching bases. V lost 4 bases and J 2 bases, leaving 9 bases between the germline ends. The CDR3 spans 13 residues. Looked up from germline, CDR1 is SGDLS and CDR2 is YYNGEE. The CDR3 spells CASSSGKQETQYF. In DNA, the CDR3 is TGTGCCAGCAGCTCCGGGAAACAAGAGACCCAGTACTTC. Filled out from reference TRBV9 and TRBJ2-5, the complete variable domain reads DSGVTQTPKHLITATGQRVTLRCSPRSGDLSVYWYQQSLDQGLQFLIQYYNGEERAKGNILERFSAQQFPDLHSELNLSSLELGDSALYFCASSSGKQETQYFGPGTRLLVL.

This clonotype was recorded at least ten times. The chain recombines TRBV2 with TRBJ1-1; D is undetermined. The V end lost 6 bases, the J end lost 0 bases, and 11 bases lay between the germline ends. CDR3 length: 14 residues. The germline CDR1 and CDR2 sequences are SNHLY and FYNNEI. In nucleotides, the CDR3 is TGTGCCAGCAGGGAGAACAGACTGAACACTGAAGCTTTCTTT. As protein: CASRENRLNTEAFF.

The V gene is TRBV2, the J gene TRBJ2-1, with TRBD2 matching over 8 bases. The germline gives CDR1 SNHLY, CDR2 FYNNEI. The J segment lost 7 bases and the V segment lost 7 bases, leaving 12 bases of the junction unmatched. This CDR3 contains 15 residues. The CDR3 bases are TGTGCCAGCACCGTGGCTAGCGGGCCTGGAAATGAGCAGTTCTTC. It encodes CASTVASGPGNEQFF.

This rearrangement joins TRBV29-1 to TRBJ1-1, with D possibly TRBD1 on 5 matching bases. The V and J ends lost 6 bases and 6 bases respectively, with 14 bases between them. The CDR3 is 12 residues long. Germline CDR1 and CDR2: SQVTM and ANQGSEA. The CDR3 region has the DNA TGCAGCGTGGGGGGGGACTACCCTGAAGCTTTCTTT. Translation: CSVGGDYPEAFF.

The chain carries TRBV11-2 and TRBJ2-7; D remains ambiguous. The germline V and J ends were trimmed by 5 bases and 2 bases, with 10 bases remaining between them. CDR3 length: 13 residues. Germline V gives CDR1 SGHAT, CDR2 FQNNGV. For the CDR3, the DNA is TGTGCCAGCAGCCACCCTGGACCCTACGAGCAGTACTTC. Residues: CASSHPGPYEQYF.

This clonotype was seen at least ten times. This chain uses TRBV12-3 or TRBV12-4 with TRBJ1-1; 7 positions match TRBD1. CDR3 length: 12 amino acids. Trimming cost V 7 bases and J 7 bases; bases outside gene matches: 6. DNA for the CDR3: TGTGCCAGCACCCTGGGACAGTTTGAAGCTTTCTTT. Protein sequence: CASTLGQFEAFF.

This clonotype was picked up many times. This CDR3 reads CAVRTGNNSPLHF. As DNA, the CDR3 is TGTGCCGTTCGGACAGGGAATAATTCACCCCTCCACTTT. The gene calls are TRBV7-2 and TRBJ1-6, with 8 bases that match TRBD1. CDR1 SGHTA and CDR2 FQGNSA come from the germline V gene. The length of the CDR3 is 13 residues. V was clipped by 11 bases and J by 5 bases; unmatched bases: 5.

This chain joins TRBV2 and TRBJ2-2, with D perhaps matching TRBD1 (6 bases). This CDR3 is 12 amino acids long. In germline, CDR1 is SNHLY, CDR2 FYNNEI. Trimming pared 9 bases from V and 8 bases from J, leaving 13 bases between. DNA for the CDR3: TGTGCCAGTAAGACCGGGACAGGGGAGCTGTTTTTT. Translated, it gives CASKTGTGELFF. The full variable domain, rest sourced from reference TRBV2 and TRBJ2-2, is EPEVTQTPSHQVTQMGQEVILRCVPISNHLYFYWYRQILGQKVEFLVSFYNNEISEKSEIFDDQFSVERPDGSNFTLKIRSTKLEDSAMYFCASKTGTGELFFGEGSRLTVL.

This clonotype has only a few counts. The chain couples TRBV4-1 to TRBJ1-1, with unresolved D. This CDR3 region has 17 residues. Deletions cut 1 base from V and 0 bases from J, with 15 bases between. Germline values: CDR1 MGHRA, CDR2 YSYEKL. The DNA of the CDR3 is TGCGCCAGCAGCCAAGCCAGGACCGGCAACATGAACACTGAAGCTTTCTTT. Amino acids: CASSQARTGNMNTEAFF.

The chain links TRBV11-2 to TRBJ2-7; 7 bases fit TRBD1. Near its end, the DNA agrees better with TRBJ2-1, so the J call may be wrong. CDR1 is SGHAT and CDR2 is FQNNGV in the germline V gene. This CDR3 comprises 12 residues. In nucleotides, the CDR3 is TGTGCCAGCAGCACGACAGGGTATGAGCAGTTCTTC. Protein product: CASSTTGYEQFF.

The CDR3 sequence is CASSSLSTANGEKLFF. CDR3 sequence (DNA): TGTGCCAGCAGCTCCCTGTCGACAGCGAACGGCGAAAAACTGTTTTTT. This chain connects TRBV7-6 to TRBJ1-4; perhaps TRBD1 as D (5 bases). CDR1 SGHVS and CDR2 FNYEAQ come from the germline V gene. V was trimmed by 4 bases and J by 8 bases, leaving 20 bases between them. The CDR3 spans 16 residues.

The chain links TRBV20-1 to TRBJ1-1; no definite D call. The length of the CDR3 is 12 residues. Germline V gene data show CDR1 as DFQATT and CDR2 as SNEGSKA (reference sequence). Trimming cost V 6 bases and J 1 base, with 9 bases left between them. The CDR3 sequence: CSARTTNTEAFF. The CDR3 DNA sequence: TGCAGTGCCCGGACTACGAACACTGAAGCTTTCTTT.

The chain is built from TRBV29-1 and TRBJ2-7, with 7 positions matching TRBD2. Unmatched junction bases numbered 6, after V lost 3 bases and J lost 4 bases. Germline assignment: CDR1 SQVTM and CDR2 ANQGSEA. The CDR3 loop spans 13 amino acids. Here the CDR3 reads CSVEVTAGYEQYF. CDR3 DNA sequence: TGCAGCGTTGAGGTCACAGCGGGATACGAGCAGTACTTC.

This clonotype was found a few times. DNA for the CDR3: TGCGCCAGCAGCCTAAAGGACGCTGGCGAGCAGTACTTC. This translates into CASSLKDAGEQYF. This chain uses TRBV4-1 with TRBJ2-7; D gene unclear. This CDR3 spans 13 amino acids. The V end lost 4 bases, the J end lost 6 bases, and 13 bases lay between the germline ends. Germline V CDR1 and CDR2: MGHRA, YSYEKL.

J is TRBJ2-6 and V is TRBV7-8, with D tentatively TRBD1 or TRBD2 (5 bases each). The V end was cut by 7 bases, the J end by 0 bases, with 25 bases between. The germline V gene has CDR1 SGHVS and CDR2 FQNEAQ. This CDR3 spans 20 amino acids. In DNA, the CDR3 is TGTGCCAGCACCTCAGTGGGACCCCTCCGGAGGCTCTCTGGGGCCAACGTCCTGACTTTC. Translating gives CASTSVGPLRRLSGANVLTF.

The sample holds many counts of this clonotype. The chain joins TRBV7-9 to TRBJ1-2; unclear D gene. This CDR3 is built from 14 residues. Germline CDR1 reads SEHNR; CDR2 reads FQNEAQ (reference sequence). The V and J ends lost 5 bases and 1 base respectively, with 11 bases between them. The CDR3 DNA follows: TGTGCCAGCAGCCTCACAGAGGATAACTATGGCTACACCTTC. Translation gives CASSLTEDNYGYTF.

The gene calls are TRBV7-3 and TRBJ2-7; D may be TRBD1 (5 bases). The germline CDR1 and CDR2 sequences are SGHTA and FQGTGA. The CDR3 loop spans 13 amino acids. Trimming left V 2 bases short and J 7 bases short, with 12 bases between. As DNA, the CDR3 is TGTGCCAGCAGCTTAGGGGCTATTGCTGAGCAGTACTTC. Its protein is CASSLGAIAEQYF.

This sequence joins TRBV25-1 and TRBJ1-1; no clear D. Germline V CDR1 and CDR2: MGHDK, SYGVNS. Deletions cut 5 bases from V and 3 bases from J, with 16 bases between. The length of the CDR3 is 15 residues. The CDR3 is CASSYKDSTYTEAFF. The CDR3 DNA is TGTGCCAGCAGTTATAAGGACTCCACCTACACTGAAGCTTTCTTT.

This clonotype was seen a handful of times. This chain joins TRBV7-2 and TRBJ2-7; maybe TRBD1 (6 bases). Germline V lookup: CDR1 SGHTA, CDR2 FQGNSA. The CDR3 is made up of 14 amino acids. V lost 1 base to trimming and J lost 0 bases, with 7 bases between them. CDR3 sequence: CASSLGQVSYEQYF. As DNA, the CDR3 is TGTGCCAGCAGCTTAGGACAGGTCTCCTACGAGCAGTACTTC.

This clonotype was observed a handful of times. J is TRBJ1-1 and V is TRBV6-5; D is unclear. Trimming took off 6 bases at V and 4 bases at J, with 12 bases between the two ends. This CDR3 contains 13 residues. Germline CDR1 is MNHEY and CDR2 is SVGAGI. The CDR3 loop reads CASSGPGSTEAFF. CDR3 nucleotides: TGTGCCAGCAGCGGACCGGGGAGCACTGAAGCTTTCTTT.

V gene TRBV25-1 combines with J gene TRBJ1-1; a weak D match, TRBD1 (5 bases). The germline V gene encodes CDR1 MGHDK and CDR2 SYGVNS. The CDR3 contains 16 residues. Trimming removed 7 bases at V and 3 bases at J, with 21 bases between. The CDR3 sequence is CASTASPGQGDTEAFF. As DNA, the CDR3 is TGTGCCAGCACCGCCTCTCCAGGACAAGGGGACACTGAAGCTTTCTTT.

A word on this clonotype: Since a much larger clone is just one base distant, this may be a read error. V usage is TRBV10-3 and J usage is TRBJ2-5; no firm D call. The CDR3 covers 14 residues. The germline V and J ends were trimmed by 4 bases and 4 bases, with 13 bases remaining between them. Looked up from germline, CDR1 is ENHRY and CDR2 is SYGVKD. In nucleotides, the CDR3 is TGTGCCATCAGTGTTGTCCAGACTCGAGAGACCCAGTACTTC. Translating it yields CAISVVQTRETQYF.